Below, 29 T cell receptor beta chains from the same sample are listed, as sequenced in a study of T cell changes during pregnancy in multiple sclerosis. The protocol was immunoSEQ multiplex PCR, while the TCRdb copy is restricted to in-frame clones and leaves out a portion. The table lists 15,000 to 20,000 clones, 70% to 90% of them singletons, with 1.3% in the top ten. Sequencing was performed on CD4+ T cells from peripheral blood mononuclear cells, taken in the first trimester of pregnancy. Receptors were obtained from a female donor in good health, enrolled as a control in a pregnancy study.

The chain links TRBV7-9 to TRBJ1-2; unclear D gene. This CDR3 has 12 amino acids. CDR1 and CDR2 (germline): SEHNR, FQNEAQ (reference sequence). With 1 base removed from V and 8 bases from J, the gap between germline ends came to 8 bases. In nucleotides, the CDR3 is TGTGCCAGCAGCTTAGGGCCCAGGGGCTACACCTTC. Encoded protein: CASSLGPRGYTF.

This chain connects TRBV27 to TRBJ2-5; 7 nucleotides agree with TRBD2. V lost 1 base, J lost 4 bases, and 6 bases stayed unmatched. CDR1 and CDR2 from the germline V gene are MNHEY and SMNVEV (reference sequence). CDR3 length: 15 residues. CDR3 in amino acids: CASSLFSGGGETQYF. DNA of the CDR3: TGTGCCAGCAGTTTATTTTCTGGGGGGGGAGAGACCCAGTACTTC.

The chain combines TRBV15 with TRBJ2-7; TRBD2 matches 8 bases. This CDR3 comprises 15 residues. J was trimmed by 2 bases and V by 0 bases; bases with no gene match: 3. Germline V gene lookup returns CDR1 LNHNV and CDR2 YYDKDF (reference sequence). Here the CDR3 reads CATSREGSGTYEQYF. The CDR3 nucleotides read TGTGCCACCAGCAGAGAGGGTAGCGGGACCTACGAGCAGTACTTC.

CDR3 DNA: TGTGCCAGCAGCTTAGGGGACAGGGGGGTGAACTATGGCTACACCTTC. Translation: CASSLGDRGVNYGYTF. The rearrangement links TRBV11-2 to TRBJ1-2, with 11 bases identical to TRBD1. There are 16 residues in the CDR3. In germline, CDR1 is SGHAT, CDR2 FQNNGV. J was trimmed by 2 bases and V by 1 base; bases with no gene match: 3.

CDR3 coding DNA: TGCGCCAGCTCTGTGGGGGGAGGACAGCCCCAGCATTTT. Amino acid sequence: CASSVGGGQPQHF. The V gene is TRBV5-1, the J gene TRBJ1-5, with D maybe TRBD1 (5 bases). The germline gives CDR1 SGHRS, CDR2 YFSETQ. Between the trimmed V and J ends, which lost 7 bases and 7 bases, there was a span of 15 bases. The length of the CDR3 is 13 residues. Using reference TRBV5-1 and TRBJ1-5 for the parts outside the CDR3, the full variable domain is KAGVTQTPRYLIKTRGQQVTLSCSPISGHRSVSWYQQTPGQGLQFLFEYFSETQRNKGNFPGRFSGRQFSNSRSEMNVSTLELGDSALYLCASSVGGGQPQHFGDGTRLSIL.

The chain has TRBV7-2 and TRBJ2-7; possibly TRBD2 for D (6 bases). With 5 bases removed from V and 0 bases from J, the gap between germline ends came to 17 bases. Looked up from germline, CDR1 is SGHTA and CDR2 is FQGNSA. This CDR3 comprises 16 residues. The CDR3 coding sequence is TGTGCCAGCAGCGTATACCGGGACTGGAGCTCCTACGAGCAGTACTTC. Translated, it gives CASSVYRDWSSYEQYF.

The chain joins TRBV5-6 to TRBJ2-5; TRBD1 agrees at 8 bases. Per germline, CDR1 SGHDT and CDR2 YYEEEE. The junction had 4 bases not matched to a gene; V was cut back by 4 bases and J by 5 bases. The CDR3 has 13 residues. The CDR3 coding sequence is TGTGCCAGCAGCCAAACAGGGGGGGAGACCCAGTACTTC. It codes for CASSQTGGETQYF.

CDR3 sequence (DNA): TGTGCCAGCAGCCGGACAGGGGTCGGGGAAAAACTGTTTTTT. It specifies CASSRTGVGEKLFF. The J gene is TRBJ1-4, the V gene TRBV28; 9 positions agree with TRBD1. The J segment lost 8 bases and the V segment lost 6 bases, leaving 7 bases of the junction unmatched. In germline, CDR1 is MDHEN, CDR2 SYDVKM. CDR3 size: 14 residues.

The chain carries TRBV7-6 and TRBJ2-1, with no clear D. V lost 1 base, J lost 4 bases, and 5 bases lay in between. The CDR3 length is 13 residues. Germline CDR1 is SGHVS and CDR2 is FNYEAQ. The chain's CDR3 is CASSLVEYNEQFF. CDR3 nucleotide sequence: TGTGCCAGCAGCTTAGTTGAGTACAATGAGCAGTTCTTC. Filled out from reference TRBV7-6 and TRBJ2-1, the complete variable domain reads GAGVSQSPRYKVTKRGQDVALRCDPISGHVSLYWYRQALGQGPEFLTYFNYEAQQDKSGLPNDRFSAERPEGSISTLTIQRTEQRDSAMYRCASSLVEYNEQFFGPGTRLTVL.

CDR3 loop: CSVEWPDTTGELFF. CDR3 in DNA: TGCAGCGTTGAGTGGCCTGACACGACCGGGGAGCTGTTTTTT. V and J are TRBV29-1 and TRBJ2-2; D remains ambiguous. V dropped 3 bases and J dropped 5 bases, with 13 bases sitting between them. Looked up from germline, CDR1 is SQVTM and CDR2 is ANQGSEA. The CDR3 length is 14 residues.

This chain links TRBV13 with TRBJ1-5; 9 nucleotides match TRBD1. The V and J ends lost 0 bases and 9 bases, in that order; junction bases with no gene match: 6. The CDR3 is made up of 15 amino acids. Germline V gene data show CDR1 as PRHDT and CDR2 as FYEKMQ (reference sequence). CDR3 loop: CASSLGQGAGGPQHF. CDR3 nucleotide sequence: TGTGCCAGCAGCTTAGGACAGGGGGCAGGAGGGCCCCAGCATTTT.

This chain uses TRBV4-2 with TRBJ2-2; 7 bases line up with TRBD2. CDR3 size: 15 residues. CDR1 is LGHNA and CDR2 is YNFKEQ in the germline V gene. With V trimmed by 0 bases and J by 4 bases, 2 bases remained unmatched. In DNA form, the CDR3 reads TGTGCCAGCAGCCAAGATCGCGGGGGCACCGGGGAGCTGTTTTTT. This translates into CASSQDRGGTGELFF.

V usage is TRBV14 and J usage is TRBJ2-5, with TRBD2 matching 9 bases. The CDR3 totals 14 residues. Germline values: CDR1 SGHDN, CDR2 FVKESK. The V and J ends lost 1 base and 5 bases, in that order; junction bases with no gene match: 2. CDR3 sequence reads: CASSQALAGETQYF. CDR3 sequence (DNA): TGTGCCAGCAGCCAAGCTCTAGCGGGGGAGACCCAGTACTTC.

V usage is TRBV19 and J usage is TRBJ1-1; D not resolved. CDR1 is LNHDA and CDR2 is SQIVND in the germline V gene (reference sequence). Trimming took off 7 bases at V and 0 bases at J, with 6 bases between the two ends. This CDR3 region has 12 residues. This CDR3 is CASKQLNTEAFF. The CDR3 DNA sequence: TGTGCCAGTAAACAGCTGAACACTGAAGCTTTCTTT.

This chain connects TRBV4-2 to TRBJ2-7, with TRBD2 matching 10 bases. The ends lost 0 bases at V and 5 bases at J; junction bases unmatched: 16. Germline CDR1 reads LGHNA; CDR2 reads YNFKEQ. This CDR3 spans 19 amino acids. CDR3 nucleotides: TGTGCCAGCAGCCAAGATAGTAGTGCGAGCGGGAGGGCCGTCCACGAGCAGTACTTC. It codes for CASSQDSSASGRAVHEQYF.

In DNA, the CDR3 is TGTGCCAGCAGCCCCCCAGGCTGGGAGCAGTACTTC. Protein sequence: CASSPPGWEQYF. The chain carries TRBV11-3 and TRBJ2-7; D remains unclear. V was cut by 5 bases and J by 7 bases, with 12 bases left in between. Germline lookup yields CDR1 SGHNT and CDR2 YENEEA. CDR3 length equals 12 residues.

The chain couples TRBV21-1 to TRBJ2-7; TRBD1, as called in the table, went unchecked against the DNA. TRBV21-1 is noted as a pseudogene. The CDR3 has 15 amino acids. CDR3 in amino acids: CASSNPDRGHPRQYF. The CDR3 DNA follows: TGTGCCAGCAGCAATCCGGACAGGGGGCACCCCCGGCAGTACTTC.

The CDR3 nucleotides read TGTGCCAGCAGGCGGACAGGGGATGGCTACACCTTC. Protein product: CASRRTGDGYTF. This chain connects TRBV6-5 to TRBJ1-2; 9 bases are a match to TRBD1. Germline V gene lookup returns CDR1 MNHEY and CDR2 SVGAGI. The length of the CDR3 is 12 residues. The ends lost 6 bases at V and 6 bases at J; junction bases unmatched: 2.

The V and J genes are TRBV6-5 and TRBJ2-5, with D tentatively TRBD2 (6 bases). The last part of the DNA fits TRBJ2-7 better; the J call may be wrong. The CDR3 is 13 residues long. Germline CDR1 is MNHEY and CDR2 is SVGAGI. CDR3 amino acids: CASSSGDLDEQYF. The CDR3 DNA reads as TGTGCCAGCAGTTCGGGGGACTTGGACGAGCAGTACTTC.

The rearrangement uses TRBV30 and TRBJ2-1; 12 positions match TRBD2. From germline, CDR1 is GTSNPN and CDR2 SVGIG (reference sequence). V shed 3 bases, J shed 8 bases, and the junction held 14 bases outside the gene matches. The CDR3 spans 17 residues. The CDR3 loop reads CAWRPRLAGERGHEQFF. The CDR3 DNA follows: TGTGCCTGGAGACCCCGACTAGCGGGAGAGAGGGGTCATGAGCAGTTCTTC.

This clone showed up just once. The chain links TRBV5-6 to TRBJ1-5; the D gene is possibly TRBD1 (5 bases). Germline V lookup: CDR1 SGHDT, CDR2 YYEEEE. The ends were cut back, 4 bases at V and 1 base at J, with 15 bases in the middle. CDR3 length equals 16 residues. The DNA for the CDR3 is TGTGCCAGCAGCATGGGACCCCCGGGGAGCAATCAGCCCCAGCATTTT. Translated: CASSMGPPGSNQPQHF.

This rearrangement joins TRBV2 to TRBJ2-1; TRBD1 matches 7 bases. V shed 2 bases and J 5 bases; nucleotides not matched to a gene: 6. Looked up from germline, CDR1 is SNHLY and CDR2 is FYNNEI. The CDR3 is 15 residues long. The CDR3 coding sequence is TGTGCCAGCAGTGAATTGGGGACAGTCAACAATGAGCAGTTCTTC. Residues: CASSELGTVNNEQFF.

The chain carries TRBV7-2 and TRBJ2-5; 10 bases fit TRBD2. Trimming took 5 bases from V and 5 from J; bases not matched to a gene: 8. Germline V gives CDR1 SGHTA, CDR2 FQGNSA. The CDR3 is made up of 15 amino acids. CDR3 residues: CASSMSGGGRETQYF. DNA of the CDR3: TGTGCCAGCAGCATGAGCGGGGGGGGCCGGGAGACCCAGTACTTC.

The chain recombines TRBV6-6 with TRBJ2-7; TRBD1 agrees at 11 bases. This CDR3 region has 15 residues. V trimming: 6 bases; J trimming: 3 bases; junction bases outside the gene matches: 7. Germline V CDR1 and CDR2: MNHNY, SVGAGI (reference sequence). For the CDR3, the DNA is TGTGCCAGCAGCTCCCCGGGACAGGGGGACTACGAGCAGTACTTC. Translated, it gives CASSSPGQGDYEQYF.

This chain links TRBV10-1 with TRBJ1-3; D not certain. The length of the CDR3 is 16 residues. V gave up 2 bases and J gave up 0 bases, with 11 bases separating them. The V gene's germline CDR1 is WNHNN and CDR2 SYGVQD (reference sequence). The CDR3: CASSENPPGSGNTIYF. In DNA, the CDR3 is TGCGCCAGCAGTGAGAATCCGCCGGGCTCTGGAAACACCATATATTTT.

This clone was counted a single time. At one boundary the junction diverges from the germline segment, which might be a read error. The chain joins TRBV5-6 to TRBJ2-7; D gene uncertain. The germline gives CDR1 SGHDT, CDR2 YYEEEE. The CDR3 covers 11 residues. CDR3 sequence: CASSLGEERYF. CDR3 DNA: TGTGCCAGCAGCTTGGGCGAGGAGCGGTACTTC.

V usage is TRBV30 and J usage is TRBJ2-2; 8 positions match TRBD2. The CDR3 covers 14 residues. The germline V gene has CDR1 GTSNPN and CDR2 SVGIG (reference sequence). V lost 3 bases and J lost 2; bases outside the gene matches: 2. The CDR3: CAWRRGVNTGELFF. Here the CDR3 DNA reads TGTGCCTGGAGGCGGGGGGTTAACACCGGGGAGCTGTTTTTT.

This clone was seen a single time. The chain combines TRBV27 with TRBJ2-1; D not resolved. CDR3 length: 14 residues. Trimming pared 1 base from V and 7 bases from J, leaving 11 bases between. Looked up from germline, CDR1 is MNHEY and CDR2 is SMNVEV (reference sequence). The CDR3 here is CASSLLPSNNEQFF. CDR3 nucleotide sequence: TGTGCCAGCAGTTTATTGCCCTCTAATAATGAGCAGTTCTTC.

Here the CDR3 reads CASSGWDRGKYEQYF. Here the CDR3 DNA reads TGTGCCAGCAGCGGCTGGGACAGGGGGAAGTACGAGCAGTACTTC. The chain links TRBV4-2 to TRBJ2-7; 11 nucleotides agree with TRBD1. CDR1 is LGHNA, CDR2 YNFKEQ, per germline. The CDR3 length is 15 residues. V lost 5 bases to trimming and J lost 4 bases; unmatched junction nucleotides: 7.